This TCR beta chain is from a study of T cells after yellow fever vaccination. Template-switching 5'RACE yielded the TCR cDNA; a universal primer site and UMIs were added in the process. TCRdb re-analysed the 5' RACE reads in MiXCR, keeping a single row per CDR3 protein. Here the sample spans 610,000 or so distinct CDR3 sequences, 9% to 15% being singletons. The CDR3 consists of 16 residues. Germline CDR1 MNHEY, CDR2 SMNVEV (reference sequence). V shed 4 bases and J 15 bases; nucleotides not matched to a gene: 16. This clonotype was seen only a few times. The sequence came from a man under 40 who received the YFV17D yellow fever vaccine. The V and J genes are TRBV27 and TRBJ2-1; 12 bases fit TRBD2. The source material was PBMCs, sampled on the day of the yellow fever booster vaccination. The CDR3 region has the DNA TGTGCCAGCAGTTCCGTCCCGGGACTAGCGGGCGCCGTGGGGTTCTTC. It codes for CASSSVPGLAGAVGFF.